Listed here are 30 T cell receptor beta chains from one sample, sequenced in a study of CXCR3-negative and CXCR3-positive naive CD8 T cells. Regarding the study as a whole: Comparison of naive cells showed more hydrophobic TRB CDR3s in CXCR3-positive than in CXCR3-negative naive cells.

UMI-labeled 5' RACE TRB cDNA libraries were prepared from the cells. TCRdb reanalyzed the 5' RACE reads, giving one entry per CDR3 protein sequence and no DNA. Its clone listing holds 85,000 to 120,000 distinct CDR3 sequences. These TCRs' antigens remain unknown. Sequencing input: naive CXCR3+ CD8+ T cells from blood. Subset: CD45RO-CCR7+CD27+CD95- naive CD8+ T cells expressing CXCR3 (TNR3+). The origin of the receptors is a human donor in good health. Some clones in this sample may be carry-over from other donors' samples.

The chain carries TRBV14 and TRBJ2-1; with no DNA, the TCRdb D assignment of TRBD1 cannot be verified. The CDR3 consists of 16 residues. Germline assignment: CDR1 SGHDN and CDR2 FVKESK. The CDR3 region is CASSQDRGARYDEQFF.

The CDR3 is CASSAAGNSYEQYF. The rearrangement links TRBV5-1 to TRBJ2-7. The CDR3 runs 14 residues. Germline V gives CDR1 SGHRS, CDR2 YFSETQ. The full variable domain, its missing parts supplied by reference TRBV5-1 and TRBJ2-7, is KAGVTQTPRYLIKTRGQQVTLSCSPISGHRSVSWYQQTPGQGLQFLFEYFSETQRNKGNFPGRFSGRQFSNSRSEMNVSTLELGDSALYLCASSAAGNSYEQYFGPGTRLTVT.

The chain recombines TRBV12-3 or TRBV12-4 with TRBJ2-1; TCRdb selects TRBD1, and the lack of DNA leaves this call unchecked. The CDR3 runs to 14 residues. The CDR3 spells CASRIPGTDNEQFF.

The genes are TRBV5-5 and TRBJ2-7; absent DNA, TCRdb's TRBD1 call cannot be checked. Germline-derived CDR1 and CDR2 are SGHKS and YYEKEE (reference sequence). This CDR3 has 15 amino acids. CDR3 region: CASSQPGQENYEQYF.

The genes are TRBV19 and TRBJ1-1; TCRdb selects TRBD1, and the lack of DNA leaves this call unchecked. This CDR3 is 15 amino acids long. The germline gives CDR1 LNHDA, CDR2 SQIVND (reference sequence). The CDR3 region is CASSAPTGWNSEAFF.

The chain recombines TRBV4-3 with TRBJ2-7. CDR3 length: 16 residues. Looked up from germline, CDR1 is LGHNA and CDR2 is YSLEER. CDR3 protein: CASSQDMLSSRREQYF.

The rearrangement uses TRBV29-1 and TRBJ2-4; the TCRdb call, TRBD1, lacks DNA for checking. The CDR3 is made up of 13 amino acids. Germline CDR1 reads SQVTM; CDR2 reads ANQGSEA. CDR3 protein: CSVVLTGSNIQYF.

CDR3 amino acids: CASSLGPGTPEGQTQYF. V gene TRBV13 combines with J gene TRBJ2-5; absent DNA, TCRdb's TRBD2 call cannot be checked. In germline, CDR1 is PRHDT, CDR2 FYEKMQ (reference sequence). The CDR3 is 17 amino acids.

The chain recombines TRBV15 with TRBJ2-3; TCRdb gives TRBD2 as the D gene, but with no DNA this cannot be confirmed. The V gene's germline CDR1 is LNHNV and CDR2 YYDKDF (reference sequence). The CDR3 runs 14 residues. The CDR3 loop is CALSSGAGTDTQYF.

This chain's CDR3 is CSVVRTSGSYEQYF. The rearrangement uses TRBV29-1 and TRBJ2-7; without DNA, the TCRdb call of TRBD2 cannot be checked. Germline V CDR1 and CDR2: SQVTM, ANQGSEA. This CDR3 comprises 14 residues.

The chain recombines TRBV4-1 with TRBJ1-2; lacking DNA, the TRBD1 call made by TCRdb goes unchecked. Germline assignment: CDR1 MGHRA and CDR2 YSYEKL. This CDR3 has 15 amino acids. CDR3 protein: CASSQTTGSGYGYTF.

This chain uses TRBV5-1 with TRBJ2-7; TCRdb's assignment of TRBD1 cannot be checked, as there is no DNA. The CDR3 extends over 15 amino acids. CDR1 and CDR2 from the germline V gene are SGHRS and YFSETQ. CDR3 sequence: CASSLAGTGQDEQYF.

This rearrangement joins TRBV28 to TRBJ2-1. Looked up from germline, CDR1 is MDHEN and CDR2 is SYDVKM. This CDR3 is built from 11 residues. The CDR3 here is CASSFVLEQFF.

The chain is built from TRBV24-1 and TRBJ2-1; TCRdb's assignment of TRBD2 cannot be checked, as there is no DNA. Germline lookup yields CDR1 KGHDR and CDR2 SFDVKD. The CDR3 is made up of 18 amino acids. The CDR3: CATSDPSRLAPPYNEQFF.

The gene calls are TRBV6-6 and TRBJ2-7; TCRdb returns TRBD1, unconfirmable since there is no DNA. This CDR3 is built from 16 residues. Germline CDR1 and CDR2: MNHNY and SVGAGI (reference sequence). CDR3 amino acids: CASSYSLGTGYNEQYF.

The V call is TRBV11-3, the J call TRBJ2-1; without DNA, the TCRdb call of TRBD1 cannot be checked. The CDR3 covers 14 residues. Germline V gives CDR1 SGHNT, CDR2 YENEEA. The CDR3 spells CASSALDSSNEQFF.

The chain links TRBV7-8 to TRBJ1-1; TCRdb returns TRBD1, unconfirmable since there is no DNA. The CDR3 runs 17 residues. CDR1 SGHVS and CDR2 FQNEAQ come from the germline V gene. Here the CDR3 reads CASSLGQGAGRNTEAFF. The full variable domain, in which reference TRBV7-8 and TRBJ1-1 provide the parts outside the CDR3, is GAGVSQSPRYKVAKRGQDVALRCDPISGHVSLFWYQQALGQGPEFLTYFQNEAQLDKSGLPSDRFFAERPEGSVSTLKIQRTQQEDSAVYLCASSLGQGAGRNTEAFFGQGTRLTVV.

The chain employs TRBV12-3 or TRBV12-4 and TRBJ1-6; there is no DNA to check the TCRdb D call of TRBD1. The CDR3 is made up of 14 amino acids. This CDR3 is CASSLGQGIPPLHF.

The V gene is TRBV5-4, the J gene TRBJ2-5; the D gene TCRdb calls, TRBD2, cannot be checked with no DNA. Germline V gene data show CDR1 as SGHNT and CDR2 as YYREEE (reference sequence). The CDR3 extends over 13 amino acids. CDR3: CASSFSAEGTQYF.

CDR3 residues: CASSQDFLAGYNEQFF. The gene calls are TRBV4-1 and TRBJ2-1; the D call of TRBD2 rests on TCRdb alone, since no DNA is present to check it. The CDR3 is 16 residues long. The germline CDR1 and CDR2 sequences are MGHRA and YSYEKL.

V usage is TRBV5-6 and J usage is TRBJ2-5. CDR1 is SGHDT and CDR2 is YYEEEE in the germline V gene. This CDR3 comprises 13 residues. The CDR3 is CASSKGYQETQYF.

The chain is built from TRBV30 and TRBJ2-1; the TRBD1 assignment by TCRdb is unverifiable without DNA. This CDR3 spans 15 amino acids. Germline V gives CDR1 GTSNPN, CDR2 SVGIG (reference sequence). The CDR3 sequence is CAWSVGGRAYNEQFF.

V gene TRBV18 combines with J gene TRBJ2-7. CDR3 size: 13 residues. The germline V gene has CDR1 KGHSH and CDR2 LQKENI. The CDR3 spells CASSPPGWDEQYF.

The chain recombines TRBV15 with TRBJ2-1. Germline values: CDR1 LNHNV, CDR2 YYDKDF (reference sequence). The CDR3 runs to 13 residues. The CDR3 reads CATSSRTGNEQFF. Full variable domain (remainder filled in from reference TRBV15 and TRBJ2-1): DAMVIQNPRYQVTQFGKPVTLSCSQTLNHNVMYWYQQKSSQAPKLLFHYYDKDFNNEADTPDNFQSRRPNTSFCFLDIRSPGLGDTAMYLCATSSRTGNEQFFGPGTRLTVL.

The rearrangement joins TRBV28 to TRBJ1-1; the TRBD1 assignment by TCRdb is unverifiable without DNA. This CDR3 contains 13 residues. CDR1 is MDHEN and CDR2 is SYDVKM in the germline V gene. The CDR3: CASRETGTTEAFF.

The chain uses TRBV28 and TRBJ2-2; as DNA is missing, the TRBD1 call by TCRdb cannot be tested. CDR3 length: 15 amino acids. Germline CDR1 MDHEN, CDR2 SYDVKM. The CDR3 is CASSLVDRNTGELFF.

The rearrangement links TRBV2 to TRBJ1-3. Looked up from germline, CDR1 is SNHLY and CDR2 is FYNNEI. The CDR3 is 14 residues long. CDR3 region: CASSVGFSGNTIYF.

The chain carries TRBV28 and TRBJ1-1; checking the TCRdb D call of TRBD1 is not possible without DNA. The germline V gene has CDR1 MDHEN and CDR2 SYDVKM. CDR3 length equals 15 residues. The CDR3 sequence is CASSPPGVGDTEAFF.

The V and J genes are TRBV6-5 and TRBJ2-5; the D call of TRBD1 rests on TCRdb alone, since no DNA is present to check it. This CDR3 spans 13 amino acids. Germline V lookup: CDR1 MNHEY, CDR2 SVGAGI. CDR3 protein: CASTTTGQETQYF.

The chain carries TRBV19 and TRBJ2-1. Germline CDR1 is LNHDA and CDR2 is SQIVND (reference sequence). The CDR3 extends over 14 amino acids. The CDR3 here is CASSMGQTYNEQFF.